Detailed here is one T cell receptor (beta chain). Its antigen is undetermined. The record originates from a study of chemoradiotherapy in HPV16-positive cancers. Overall study results and limits: For HPV16-positive patients, expanding HPV-responsive T cells associated with longer recurrence-free survival.

Sequenced by immunoSEQ multiplex PCR; TCRdb stores in-frame clones only, minus some. This table has 30,000 or so clones, 80% to 90% appearing once. This CDR3 region has 13 residues. CDR1 and CDR2 from the germline V gene are SGHTA and FQGTGA. The V and J ends lost 4 bases and 7 bases respectively, with 13 bases between them. The gene calls are TRBV7-3 and TRBJ1-2; D is perhaps TRBD1 (6 bases). This sequence originates from a human donor with HPV-associated anogenital cancer. Sequences were derived from blood, sampled from a patient who underwent chemoradiotherapy. CDR3 residues: CASSSGVQGGYTF. CDR3 coding DNA: TGTGCCAGCAGCTCAGGGGTACAGGGTGGCTACACCTTC.